This record covers a single T cell receptor beta chain. Its target is unknown. The sample originates from a study of T cell responses to AZD1222 COVID-19 vaccine. Repertoires were generated with immunoSEQ multiplex PCR, while TCRdb's copy carries only in-frame clones and drops some. The profile shows about 160,000 clones, roughly 90% of them singletons. Findings of the study overall: Vaccine-associated CD4 TCRs spanned spike, dominant at 160-218 and 743-854.

The sequence came from an adult who received the AZD1222 COVID-19 vaccine. The sample here was peripheral blood, taken 28 days after the second AZD1222 dose.

CDR3 sequence reads: CASRLGQGGDTIYF. The CDR3 DNA follows: TGTGCCAGTAGATTAGGACAGGGAGGAGACACCATATATTTT. This chain connects TRBV19 to TRBJ1-3, with 8 bases fitting TRBD1. CDR3 size: 14 residues. V dropped 6 bases and J dropped 8; count of bases not matched to a gene: 9. Germline CDR1 LNHDA, CDR2 SQIVND (reference sequence).